The 10 T cell receptor beta chains reported below all come from one sample, sequenced in a study of T cells after yellow fever vaccination. TCRdb re-derived calls from the 5' RACE reads in MiXCR, one entry per CDR3 protein. The table includes a few hundred thousand distinct CDR3 sequences, around 16% detected once. This specimen consisted of PBMCs, obtained 4 to 6 days after the first yellow fever vaccination. These TCRs come from a man aged 18 to 30 who received the YFV17D yellow fever vaccine.

Only a few counts were recorded for this clonotype. The chain recombines TRBV5-5 with TRBJ2-7; 9 nucleotides line up with TRBD1. Germline V gene lookup returns CDR1 SGHKS and CDR2 YYEKEE (reference sequence). This CDR3 contains 15 residues. Trimming cost V 2 bases and J 0 bases; bases outside gene matches: 3. The CDR3 here is CASSFGTGLSYEQYV. For the CDR3, the DNA is TGTGCCAGCAGCTTTGGGACAGGGCTCTCCTACGAGCAGTACGTC.

This clonotype appeared a few times. The V call is TRBV5-1, the J call TRBJ2-3; the match to TRBD2 covers 13 bases. The germline CDR1 and CDR2 sequences are SGHRS and YFSETQ. The CDR3 length is 17 residues. V was clipped by 6 bases and J by 5 bases; unmatched bases: 12. CDR3 protein: CASTETSGGMYGDTQYF. CDR3 coding DNA: TGCGCCAGCACCGAGACTAGCGGGGGGATGTACGGAGATACGCAGTATTTT.

This clonotype has a handful of counts. The chain combines TRBV2 with TRBJ2-2; 8 bases agree with TRBD2. This CDR3 region has 15 residues. V shed 8 bases and J 2 bases; nucleotides not matched to a gene: 7. The germline gives CDR1 SNHLY, CDR2 FYNNEI. This CDR3 reads CASQSGLGNTGELFF. Written as DNA, the CDR3 is TGTGCCAGCCAGTCGGGACTAGGAAACACCGGGGAGCTGTTTTTT.

This clonotype was detected only a few times. The gene calls are TRBV20-1 and TRBJ2-1, with a weak D call TRBD2 (6 bases). CDR3 length equals 15 residues. Trimming stripped 0 bases from V and 2 bases from J, with 11 bases between. Per germline, CDR1 DFQATT and CDR2 SNEGSKA (reference sequence). As DNA, the CDR3 is TGCAGTGCTAGAGATCGGCGGGGAGCCTACAATGAGCAGTTCTTC. It yields the protein CSARDRRGAYNEQFF.

The chain is built from TRBV7-2 and TRBJ2-7; 7 nucleotides align to TRBD1. This CDR3 has 14 residues. V lost 4 bases and J lost 6; bases outside the gene matches: 9. Germline CDR1 and CDR2: SGHTA and FQGNSA. CDR3 loop: CASSSHPTGVEQYF. DNA for the CDR3: TGTGCCAGCAGCTCCCACCCCACAGGGGTCGAGCAGTACTTC.

This CDR3 reads CASSPGQAGKNIQYF. The CDR3 DNA reads TGTGCCAGCAGCCCGGGACAGGCAGGCAAAAACATTCAGTACTTC. The rearrangement joins TRBV12-3 or TRBV12-4 to TRBJ2-4; 8 bases match TRBD1. This CDR3 is built from 15 residues. The J segment lost 3 bases and the V segment lost 6 bases, leaving 7 bases of the junction unmatched.

The rearrangement links TRBV19 to TRBJ1-1; 8 nucleotides agree with TRBD1. This CDR3 region has 14 residues. Germline V gene sequence: CDR1 LNHDA, CDR2 SQIVND (reference sequence). V dropped 7 bases and J dropped 2; count of bases not matched to a gene: 6. The CDR3 loop is CASNQGAINTEAFF. The DNA for the CDR3 is TGTGCCAGTAACCAGGGGGCGATAAACACTGAAGCTTTCTTT.

At least ten counts were recorded for this clonotype. J is TRBJ2-7 and V is TRBV7-6; 7 bases map to TRBD1. The junction had 7 bases not matched to a gene; V was cut back by 1 base and J by 4 bases. The CDR3 totals 15 residues. Germline CDR1 reads SGHVS; CDR2 reads FNYEAQ. The CDR3 here is CASSLEQGVRYEQYF. In nucleotides, the CDR3 is TGTGCCAGCAGCTTAGAGCAGGGGGTGAGGTACGAGCAGTACTTC.

This clonotype was detected a few times. The rearrangement links TRBV24-1 to TRBJ2-5, with a tentative D call TRBD1 (6 bases). This CDR3 comprises 12 residues. Germline V gives CDR1 KGHDR, CDR2 SFDVKD. Trimming left V 9 bases short and J 0 bases short, with 7 bases between. The CDR3 here is CATRDNQETQYF. The CDR3 region has the DNA TGTGCCACCCGGGACAACCAAGAGACCCAGTACTTC.

This clonotype was counted ten times or more. This chain links TRBV20-1 with TRBJ2-5; maybe TRBD2 (5 bases). The germline V gene has CDR1 DFQATT and CDR2 SNEGSKA (reference sequence). Deletions cut 6 bases from V and 5 bases from J, with 13 bases between. The CDR3 length is 12 residues. CDR3 protein: CSAHSSGETQYF. CDR3 in DNA: TGCAGTGCCCACTCGTCGGGGGAGACCCAGTACTTC.